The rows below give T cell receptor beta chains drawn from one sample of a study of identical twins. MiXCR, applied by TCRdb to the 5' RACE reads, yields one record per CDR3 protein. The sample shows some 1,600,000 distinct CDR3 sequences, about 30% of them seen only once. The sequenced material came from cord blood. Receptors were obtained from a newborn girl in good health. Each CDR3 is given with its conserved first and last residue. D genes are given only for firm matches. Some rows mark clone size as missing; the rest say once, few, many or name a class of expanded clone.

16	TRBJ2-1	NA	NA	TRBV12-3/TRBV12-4	CASSLGASWSYNEQFF	TGTGCCAGCAGTTTGGGGGCTAGCTGGTCCTACAATGAGCAGTTCTTC
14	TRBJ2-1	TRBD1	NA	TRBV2	CASIPDRGDNEQFF	TGTGCCAGCATCCCGGACAGGGGGGACAATGAGCAGTTCTTC
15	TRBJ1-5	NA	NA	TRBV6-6	CASSYGRAGNQPQHF	TGTGCCAGCAGTTACGGGAGAGCCGGCAATCAGCCCCAGCATTTT
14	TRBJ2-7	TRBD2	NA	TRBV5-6	CAGSIAGAAHEQYF	TGTGCCGGCAGTATAGCGGGCGCAGCCCACGAGCAGTACTTC
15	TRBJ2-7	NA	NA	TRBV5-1	CASSPHPGVSYEQYF	TGCGCCAGCAGTCCCCACCCCGGGGTCTCCTACGAGCAGTACTTC
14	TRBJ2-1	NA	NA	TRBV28	CASSPPGRVNEQFF	TGTGCCAGCAGTCCGCCGGGCAGGGTCAATGAGCAGTTCTTC
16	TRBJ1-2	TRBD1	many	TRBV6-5	CASSRDRGDTYYGYTF	TGTGCCAGCAGTCGGGACAGGGGAGACACCTACTATGGCTACACCTTC
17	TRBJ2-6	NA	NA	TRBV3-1	CASSPTGLHSGANVLTF	TGTGCCAGCAGCCCGACGGGACTCCACTCTGGGGCCAACGTCCTGACTTTC
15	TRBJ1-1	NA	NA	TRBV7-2	CASSLVLLRDTEAFF	TGTGCCAGCAGCTTAGTACTCTTAAGGGACACTGAAGCTTTCTTT
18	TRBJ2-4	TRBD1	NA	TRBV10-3	CAIGKTGGQVGAKNIQYF	TGTGCCATCGGGAAGACAGGGGGCCAAGTAGGGGCCAAAAACATTCAGTACTTC
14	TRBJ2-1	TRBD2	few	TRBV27	CASCGLAGTNEQFF	TGTGCCAGCTGCGGACTAGCGGGAACCAATGAGCAGTTCTTC
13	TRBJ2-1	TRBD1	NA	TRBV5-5	CASSLVTGDEQFF	TGTGCCAGCAGCTTGGTAACAGGGGATGAGCAGTTCTTC
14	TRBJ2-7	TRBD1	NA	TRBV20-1	CSASTGTVPYEQYF	TGCAGTGCCTCGACCGGGACAGTACCCTACGAGCAGTACTTC
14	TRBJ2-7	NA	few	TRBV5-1	CASSSRTVTGEQYF	TGCGCCAGCAGCTCTCGGACAGTCACGGGGGAGCAGTACTTC
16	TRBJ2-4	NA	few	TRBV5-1	CASSFGSELAKNIQYF	TGCGCCAGCAGCTTCGGGAGCGAACTAGCCAAAAACATTCAGTACTTC
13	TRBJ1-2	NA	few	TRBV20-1	CSAGEGPPYGYTF	TGCAGTGCTGGCGAGGGGCCCCCCTATGGCTACACCTTC
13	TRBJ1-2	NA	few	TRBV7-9	CASSHPRRDGYTF	TGTGCCAGCAGCCATCCAAGGCGTGATGGCTACACCTTC
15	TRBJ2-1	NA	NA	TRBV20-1	CSARVYSGTRNEQFF	TGCAGTGCTAGAGTGTACTCCGGGACGCGCAATGAGCAGTTCTTC
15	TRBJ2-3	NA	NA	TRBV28	CASSLYSLSTDTQYF	TGTGCCAGCAGCCTCTATAGCCTTAGCACAGATACGCAGTATTTT
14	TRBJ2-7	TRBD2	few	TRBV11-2	CASSPLAGSLEQYF	TGTGCCAGCAGCCCACTAGCGGGAAGTCTCGAGCAGTACTTC
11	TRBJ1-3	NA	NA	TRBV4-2	CASSQGSTIYF	TGTGCCAGCAGCCAGGGGAGCACCATATATTTT
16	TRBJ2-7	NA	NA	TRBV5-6	CASSPKGHSTDNEQYF	TGTGCCAGCAGCCCAAAAGGACACTCAACTGACAATGAGCAGTACTTC
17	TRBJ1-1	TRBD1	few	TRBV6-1	CASSTLATGWMNTEAFF	TGTGCCAGCAGTACCCTTGCGACAGGGTGGATGAACACTGAAGCTTTCTTT
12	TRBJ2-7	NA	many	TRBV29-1	CSVGVELNEQYF	TGCAGCGTTGGTGTAGAATTGAACGAGCAGTACTTC
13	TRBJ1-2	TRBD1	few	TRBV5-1	CASSSRDRRGYTF	TGCGCCAGCAGCTCCCGGGACAGGCGAGGCTACACCTTC
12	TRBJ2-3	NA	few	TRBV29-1	CSVELAKDTQYF	TGCAGCGTTGAGCTAGCGAAAGATACGCAGTATTTT
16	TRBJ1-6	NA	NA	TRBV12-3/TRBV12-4	CASTRLGGTANSPLHF	TGTGCCAGCACTCGACTAGGCGGGACTGCTAATTCACCCCTCCACTTT
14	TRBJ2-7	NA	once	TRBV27	CASGLSRGDYEQYF	TGTGCCAGCGGTTTATCGAGAGGGGACTACGAGCAGTACTTC
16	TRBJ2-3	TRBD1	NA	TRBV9	CASSVGRTGGTDTQYF	TGTGCCAGCAGCGTAGGCCGGACAGGGGGAACAGATACGCAGTATTTT
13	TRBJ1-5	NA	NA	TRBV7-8	CASSLQDIQPQHF	TGTGCCAGCAGCCTACAGGATATCCAGCCCCAGCATTTT
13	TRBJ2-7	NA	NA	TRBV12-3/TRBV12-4	CASRRGLTYEQYF	TGTGCCAGCAGGAGGGGACTGACCTACGAGCAGTACTTC
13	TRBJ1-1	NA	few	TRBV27	CASSLGFNTEAFF	TGTGCCAGCAGCCTGGGATTTAACACTGAAGCTTTCTTT
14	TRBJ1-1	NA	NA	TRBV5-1	CASSFRAPDTEAFF	TGCGCCAGCAGCTTTAGAGCGCCCGACACTGAAGCTTTCTTT
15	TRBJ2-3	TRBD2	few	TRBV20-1	CSAAQREVSTDTQYF	TGCAGTGCTGCCCAGCGGGAGGTTAGCACAGATACGCAGTATTTT
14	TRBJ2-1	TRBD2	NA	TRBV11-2	CASSNLAGGNEQFF	TGTGCCAGCAGCAATCTAGCGGGGGGGAATGAGCAGTTCTTC
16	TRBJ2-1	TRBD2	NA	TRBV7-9	CASSLEGLGGDNEQFF	TGTGCCAGCAGCTTGGAGGGACTAGGTGGGGACAATGAGCAGTTCTTC
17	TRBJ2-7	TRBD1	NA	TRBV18	CASSQIAPRDSSYEQYF	TGTGCCAGCTCGCAGATAGCCCCCCGGGACAGCTCCTACGAGCAGTACTTC
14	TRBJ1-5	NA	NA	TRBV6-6	CTSSYGGGNQPQHF	TGTACCAGCAGTTACGGTGGGGGCAATCAGCCCCAGCATTTT
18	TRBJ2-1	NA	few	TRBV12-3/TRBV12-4	CASSLAPSRQGSGNEQFF	TGTGCCAGCAGTTTAGCCCCTAGCAGGCAGGGTTCGGGCAATGAGCAGTTCTTC
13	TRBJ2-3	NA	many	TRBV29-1	CSVEQGVYDTQYF	TGCAGCGTTGAACAGGGAGTGTACGATACGCAGTATTTT
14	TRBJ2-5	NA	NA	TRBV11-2	CASSLLARGDEQYF	TGTGCCAGCAGCTTACTCGCCAGGGGCGATGAGCAGTACTTC